This paragraph covers one T cell receptor beta chain sequence. These data belong to a study of blood T cell repertoires in COVID-19. Study details: The analysed material was cDNA or gDNA that came from T cells, B-cell-depleted T cells, or PBMCs.

In the original workflow: Amplification with reference gene primers provided the estimates of nucleated cell counts. Libraries were prepared by immunoSEQ multiplex PCR; TCRdb keeps only in-frame clonotypes and omits some of them. The DNA was the basis for D and trimming; V, J and clone size are from that table. The data hold approximately 70,000 clones, with about 90% observed a single time. Germline V gene data show CDR1 as SNHLY and CDR2 as FYNNEI. The V gene lost 3 bases and the J gene lost 1 base, with 10 bases spanning the gap. CDR3 length: 14 amino acids. Sequenced material: peripheral blood. V usage is TRBV2 and J usage is TRBJ2-7, with D perhaps TRBD2 (5 bases). The source is a woman older than 75 with active COVID-19. CDR3 sequence (DNA): TGTGCCAGCAGTGACCCGGGGAGTTCCTACGAGCAGTACTTC. It yields the protein CASSDPGSSYEQYF.